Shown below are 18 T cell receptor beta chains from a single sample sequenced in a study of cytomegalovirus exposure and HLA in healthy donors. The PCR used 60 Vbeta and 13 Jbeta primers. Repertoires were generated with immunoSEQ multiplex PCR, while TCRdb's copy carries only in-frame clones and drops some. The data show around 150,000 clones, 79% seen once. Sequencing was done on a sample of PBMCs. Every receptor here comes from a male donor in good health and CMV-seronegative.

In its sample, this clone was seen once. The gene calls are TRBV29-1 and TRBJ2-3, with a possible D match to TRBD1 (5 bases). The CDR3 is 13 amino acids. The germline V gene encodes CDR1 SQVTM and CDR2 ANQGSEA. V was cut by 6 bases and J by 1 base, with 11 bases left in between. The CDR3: CSVRALRTDTQYF. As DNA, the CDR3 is TGCAGCGTCAGGGCACTTCGCACAGATACGCAGTATTTT.

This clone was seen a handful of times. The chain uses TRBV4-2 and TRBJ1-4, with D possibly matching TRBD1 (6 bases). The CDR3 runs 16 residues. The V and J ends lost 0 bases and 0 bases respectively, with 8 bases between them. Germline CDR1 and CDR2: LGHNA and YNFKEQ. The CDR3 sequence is CASSQDGGATNEKLFF. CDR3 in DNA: TGTGCCAGCAGCCAAGATGGGGGCGCAACTAATGAAAAACTGTTTTTT.

In DNA, the CDR3 is TGCGCCAGCAGCCAAGTCCTCACCCAGGGGGCCTACGAGCAGTACTTC. This sequence encodes CASSQVLTQGAYEQYF. J is TRBJ2-7 and V is TRBV4-1, with TRBD1 matching 7 bases. Per germline, CDR1 MGHRA and CDR2 YSYEKL. Unmatched junction bases numbered 8, after V lost 1 base and J lost 2 bases. The CDR3 loop spans 16 amino acids.

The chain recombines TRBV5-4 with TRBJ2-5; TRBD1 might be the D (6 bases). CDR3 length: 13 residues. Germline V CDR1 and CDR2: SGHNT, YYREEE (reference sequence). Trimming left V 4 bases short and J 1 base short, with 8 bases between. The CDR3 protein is CASSARGQETQYF. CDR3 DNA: TGTGCCAGCAGCGCCAGGGGCCAAGAGACCCAGTACTTC.

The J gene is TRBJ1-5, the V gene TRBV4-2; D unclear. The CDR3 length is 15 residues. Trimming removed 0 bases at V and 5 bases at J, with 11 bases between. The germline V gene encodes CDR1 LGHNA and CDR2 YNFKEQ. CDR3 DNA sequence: TGTGCCAGCAGCCAAGATTATGGGAGTCATCAGCCCCAGCATTTT. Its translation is CASSQDYGSHQPQHF.

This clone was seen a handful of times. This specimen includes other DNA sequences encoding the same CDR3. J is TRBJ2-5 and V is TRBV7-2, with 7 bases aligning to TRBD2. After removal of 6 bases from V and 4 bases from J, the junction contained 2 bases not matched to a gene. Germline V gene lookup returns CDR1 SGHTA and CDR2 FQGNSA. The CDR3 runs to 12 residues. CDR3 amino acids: CASSWGGETQYF. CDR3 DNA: TGTGCCAGCAGTTGGGGGGGAGAGACCCAGTACTTC.

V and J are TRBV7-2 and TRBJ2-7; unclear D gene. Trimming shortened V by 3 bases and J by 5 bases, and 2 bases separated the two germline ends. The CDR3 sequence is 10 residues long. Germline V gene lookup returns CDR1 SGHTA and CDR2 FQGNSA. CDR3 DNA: TGTGCCAGCAGCTTCAACGAGCAGTACTTC. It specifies CASSFNEQYF.

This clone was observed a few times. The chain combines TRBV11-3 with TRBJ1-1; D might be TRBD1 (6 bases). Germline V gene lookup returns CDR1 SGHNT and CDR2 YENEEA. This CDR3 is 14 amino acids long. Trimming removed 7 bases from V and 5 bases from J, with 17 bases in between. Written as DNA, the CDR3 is TGTGCCAGCAAGATAGGGGTCAGGGGAACTGAAGCTTTCTTT. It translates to CASKIGVRGTEAFF.

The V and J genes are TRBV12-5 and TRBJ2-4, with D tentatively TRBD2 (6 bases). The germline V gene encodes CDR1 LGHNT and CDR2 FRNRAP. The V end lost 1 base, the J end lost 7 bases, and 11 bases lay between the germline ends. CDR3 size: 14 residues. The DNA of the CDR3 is TGTGCTAGTGGTTTGGCCGGGGGTGTCAACATTCAGTACTTC. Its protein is CASGLAGGVNIQYF.

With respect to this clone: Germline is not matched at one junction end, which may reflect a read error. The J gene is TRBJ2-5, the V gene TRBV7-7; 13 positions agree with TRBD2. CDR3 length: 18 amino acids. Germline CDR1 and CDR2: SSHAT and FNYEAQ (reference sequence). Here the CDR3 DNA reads TGTGCTAGCAGCTTAGTTACTAGCGGGGGGGCCGGTGGAGAGACCCAGTACTTC. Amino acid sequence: CASSLVTSGGAGGETQYF.

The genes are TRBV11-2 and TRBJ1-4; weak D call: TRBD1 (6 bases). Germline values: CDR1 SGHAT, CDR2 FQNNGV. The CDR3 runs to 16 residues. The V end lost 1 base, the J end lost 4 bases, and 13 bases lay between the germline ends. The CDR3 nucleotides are TGTGCCAGCAGCTTAGGCCAGGACAGTTATAATGAAAAACTGTTTTTT. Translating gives CASSLGQDSYNEKLFF.

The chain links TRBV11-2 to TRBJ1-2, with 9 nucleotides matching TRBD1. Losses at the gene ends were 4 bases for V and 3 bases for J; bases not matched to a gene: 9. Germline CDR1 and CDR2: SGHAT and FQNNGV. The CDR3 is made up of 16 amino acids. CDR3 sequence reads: CASSSGTGLNHYGYTF. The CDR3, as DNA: TGTGCCAGCAGCTCCGGGACAGGGCTTAATCACTATGGCTACACCTTC.

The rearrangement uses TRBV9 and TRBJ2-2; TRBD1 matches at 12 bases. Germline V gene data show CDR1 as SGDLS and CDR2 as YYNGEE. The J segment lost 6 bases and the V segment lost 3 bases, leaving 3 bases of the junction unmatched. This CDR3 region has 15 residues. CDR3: CASSAGTGGPGELFF. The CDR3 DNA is TGTGCCAGCAGCGCGGGGACAGGGGGCCCCGGGGAGCTGTTTTTT. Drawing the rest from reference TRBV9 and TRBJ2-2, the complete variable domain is DSGVTQTPKHLITATGQRVTLRCSPRSGDLSVYWYQQSLDQGLQFLIQYYNGEERAKGNILERFSAQQFPDLHSELNLSSLELGDSALYFCASSAGTGGPGELFFGEGSRLTVL.

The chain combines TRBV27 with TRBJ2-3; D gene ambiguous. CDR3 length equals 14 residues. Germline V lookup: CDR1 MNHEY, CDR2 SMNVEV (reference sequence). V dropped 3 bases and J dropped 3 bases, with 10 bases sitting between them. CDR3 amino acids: CASSFLYGTDTQYF. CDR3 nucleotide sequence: TGTGCCAGCAGTTTCCTGTACGGTACAGATACGCAGTATTTT.

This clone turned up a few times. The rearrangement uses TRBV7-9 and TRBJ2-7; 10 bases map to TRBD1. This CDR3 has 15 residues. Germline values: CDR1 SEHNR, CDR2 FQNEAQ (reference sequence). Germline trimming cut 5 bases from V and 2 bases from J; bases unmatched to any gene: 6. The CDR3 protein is CASSGGQGGPYEQYF. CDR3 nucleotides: TGTGCCAGCAGCGGCGGACAGGGGGGCCCCTACGAGCAGTACTTC. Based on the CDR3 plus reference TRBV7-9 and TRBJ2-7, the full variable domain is DTGVSQNPRHKITKRGQNVTFRCDPISEHNRLYWYRQTLGQGPEFLTYFQNEAQLEKSRLLSDRFSAERPKGSFSTLEIQRTEQGDSAMYLCASSGGQGGPYEQYFGPGTRLTVT.

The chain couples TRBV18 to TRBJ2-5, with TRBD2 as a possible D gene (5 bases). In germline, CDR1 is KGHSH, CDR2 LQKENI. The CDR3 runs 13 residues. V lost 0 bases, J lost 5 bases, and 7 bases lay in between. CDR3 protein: CASSPPRRETQYF. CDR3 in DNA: TGTGCCAGCTCACCACCGAGGAGGGAGACCCAGTACTTC.

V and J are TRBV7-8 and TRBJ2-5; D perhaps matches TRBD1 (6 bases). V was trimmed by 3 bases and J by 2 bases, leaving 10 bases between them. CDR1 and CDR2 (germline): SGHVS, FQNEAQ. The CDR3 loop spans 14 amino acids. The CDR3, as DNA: TGTGCCAGCAGCTTCCGACAGGTGCAAGAGACCCAGTACTTC. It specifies CASSFRQVQETQYF. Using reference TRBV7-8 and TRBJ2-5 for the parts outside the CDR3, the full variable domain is GAGVSQSPRYKVAKRGQDVALRCDPISGHVSLFWYQQALGQGPEFLTYFQNEAQLDKSGLPSDRFFAERPEGSVSTLKIQRTQQEDSAVYLCASSFRQVQETQYFGPGTRLLVL.

The CDR3 nucleotides are TGTGCCAGCAGTTCCCACAGGGATAGCAATCAGCCCCAGCATTTT. Translated, it gives CASSSHRDSNQPQHF. The rearrangement joins TRBV27 to TRBJ1-5, with TRBD1 as a possible D gene (6 bases). Trimming took off 4 bases at V and 0 bases at J, with 10 bases between the two ends. CDR1 and CDR2 (germline): MNHEY, SMNVEV (reference sequence). The CDR3 is made up of 15 amino acids.